This T cell receptor beta chain was found in a study of beta chain features in type 1 diabetes. Study-level results: Moderate yet significant TCRB CDR3 shortening was seen in Type 1 diabetes patients in all four CD4+ subsets.

As every portion of the isolated RNA was reverse transcribed, the sequencing read expressed TCRB transcripts. Assay used: immunoSEQ multiplex PCR; TCRdb lists only in-frame clones, some missing. The table records 300,000 to 350,000 clones, 9.3% of them present only once. In this sample, this clone turned up a few times. Its antigen is still unknown. Germline CDR1 SGHAT, CDR2 FQNNGV. V was shortened by 7 bases and J by 6 bases, with 12 bases between the two germline ends. This CDR3 has 13 residues. The origin of this receptor is a man under 40 with type 1 diabetes. Sequencing input: central memory CD4+ T cells from blood. The genes are TRBV11-2 and TRBJ2-2; a weak D match, TRBD2 (5 bases). The DNA for the CDR3 is TGTGCCAGCAACCGAGACGGGGCCGGGGAGCTGTTTTTT. This sequence encodes CASNRDGAGELFF.